This record covers a single T cell receptor (beta chain). The entry originates in a study of cytomegalovirus exposure and HLA in healthy donors. The primer mix had 60 Vbeta and 13 Jbeta primers. Sequencing was performed with immunoSEQ multiplex PCR; in TCRdb, only in-frame clones are kept and a portion is missing. The sample features around 97,000 clones, with around 3.5% in its top ten. The germline gives CDR1 MNHEY, CDR2 SMNVEV (reference sequence). V lost 5 bases and J lost 2, with 9 bases in between. The CDR3 length is 13 residues. This rearrangement joins TRBV27 to TRBJ1-1; no clear D. This clonotype originated in a middle-aged man in good health and CMV-seronegative. Specimen: PBMCs. This chain's CDR3 is CASSNPSNTEAFF. The CDR3, as DNA: TGTGCCAGCAGTAACCCCAGTAACACTGAAGCTTTCTTT.